The clone carrying this T cell receptor beta chain was observed many times. The antigen is unknown. This record comes from a study of T cells in Graves' hyperthyroidism and ophthalmopathy. Study results and caveats: Ophthalmopathy prediction by the model preceded onset by a median about 6.3 months.

TCR beta CDR3 regions were amplified from RNA transcripts. Carried out on the TCR CDR3, a first-round RT-PCR used the HTBI primer set. TCRdb processed the multiplex PCR reads anew with MiXCR; each CDR3 protein has one entry. The table has 350,000 to 400,000 distinct CDR3 sequences, under 15% seen once. Source material for PBMCs was less than 12 ml fresh peripheral blood. The junction had 6 bases not matched to a gene; V was cut back by 5 bases and J by 1 base. This CDR3 region has 15 residues. The germline V gene encodes CDR1 MNHNS and CDR2 SASEGT. Sequenced: blood. The TCR sequence derives from a woman aged 25 to 39 with Graves' hyperthyroidism. The V call is TRBV6-1, the J call TRBJ1-1; 8 nucleotides agree with TRBD1. The CDR3 here is CASSLGGTGNTEAFF. The CDR3 nucleotides read TGTGCCAGCAGTCTTGGAGGGACAGGGAACACTGAAGCTTTCTTT.